This T cell receptor (beta chain) was observed in a study of T cells in localized non-small cell lung cancer. Study-level results: Out of the top 100 tumor clones, a median roughly 58 were seen in adjacent lung. Highest T cell clonality was seen in uninvolved adjacent lung, surpassing that measured in tumor. Multi-region tumor sequencing was not done, so intratumor heterogeneity could not be excluded.

Sequencing was performed with immunoSEQ multiplex PCR; in TCRdb, only in-frame clones are kept and a portion is missing. Among about 79,000 clones listed, approximately 84% were seen once. The CDR3 spans 15 residues. Losses at the gene ends were 4 bases for V and 6 bases for J; bases not matched to a gene: 3. Germline lookup yields CDR1 LNHDA and CDR2 SQIVND (reference sequence). This clone was found once. The antigen is not known. This clonotype was sampled from a female donor over 55 with stage I lung adenocarcinoma. The specimen was peripheral blood, collected before any cancer treatment. This chain links TRBV19 with TRBJ2-1; the match to TRBD2 covers 13 bases. The CDR3 nucleotides are TGTGCCAGTAGTAGACTAGCGGGGGGTTTCAATGAGCAGTTCTTC. Translated: CASSRLAGGFNEQFF.